The 22 T cell receptor beta chains listed next were all sequenced from one sample in a study of blood T cell repertoires in COVID-19. Some clones are missing from TCRdb's copy, which holds only in-frame ones; the method was immunoSEQ multiplex PCR. Among fewer than 300,000 clones, roughly 86% were seen once, and the ten largest hold 9% to 9.5%. Sequenced material: peripheral blood. Source of these receptors: a man younger than 30 with active or convalescent COVID-19.

This sequence joins TRBV11-2 and TRBJ2-7, with 9 nucleotides matching TRBD1. V lost 7 bases, J lost 7 bases, and 8 bases stayed unmatched. CDR1 is SGHAT and CDR2 is FQNNGV in the germline V gene. This CDR3 contains 13 residues. CDR3 DNA sequence: TGTGCCAGCAATAACAGGGGGCAGGGGGAGCAGTACTTC. Encoded protein: CASNNRGQGEQYF.

The chain recombines TRBV19 with TRBJ1-2; 9 bases fit TRBD1. Germline loops: CDR1 LNHDA, CDR2 SQIVND (reference sequence). The ends lost 5 bases at V and 7 bases at J; junction bases unmatched: 8. CDR3 length equals 14 residues. The CDR3 loop reads CASSHTGGYGGYTF. The CDR3 DNA reads as TGTGCCAGTAGTCACACAGGGGGCTACGGTGGCTACACCTTC.

The chain combines TRBV4-1 with TRBJ2-7, with 8 bases lining up with TRBD1. The CDR3 length is 13 residues. Trimming cost V 3 bases and J 7 bases; bases outside gene matches: 5. Germline V CDR1 and CDR2: MGHRA, YSYEKL. Written as DNA, the CDR3 is TGCGCCAGCAGCCAGGGGACAGGAACTGAGCAGTACTTC. This sequence encodes CASSQGTGTEQYF.

DNA for the CDR3: TGCGCCAGCAGCGCTGCGGGGGCCGTCGACGAGCAGTACTTC. This translates into CASSAAGAVDEQYF. The rearrangement joins TRBV5-1 to TRBJ2-7, with D maybe TRBD2 (7 bases). The ends were cut back, 4 bases at V and 5 bases at J, with 16 bases in the middle. The length of the CDR3 is 14 residues. Germline lookup yields CDR1 SGHRS and CDR2 YFSETQ.

This chain uses TRBV10-3 with TRBJ2-7; no definite D call. Trimming shortened V by 6 bases and J by 5 bases, and 14 bases separated the two germline ends. Germline CDR1 and CDR2: ENHRY and SYGVKD. This CDR3 spans 13 amino acids. Written as DNA, the CDR3 is TGTGCCATCAGCCCAGCAGGTATTAACGAGCAGTACTTC. It specifies CAISPAGINEQYF.

As regards this clone: Sequence at one end of the junction differs from germline and may be a read error. This rearrangement joins TRBV18 to TRBJ1-6; 8 bases agree with TRBD1. This CDR3 is 14 amino acids long. Germline loops: CDR1 KGHSH, CDR2 LQKENI. The CDR3 protein is CASSPDRVGSPFHF. The CDR3, as DNA: TGTGCCAGCTCCCCGGACAGGGTGGGTTCACCCTTCCACTTT.

V gene TRBV19 combines with J gene TRBJ2-6; 7 nucleotides align to TRBD1. This CDR3 comprises 15 residues. Germline V gene sequence: CDR1 LNHDA, CDR2 SQIVND (reference sequence). The V segment lost 6 bases and the J segment 2 bases; nucleotides outside the gene matches: 4. DNA of the CDR3: TGTGCCAGTAGGAAGACAGGGACTGGGGCCAACGTCCTGACTTTC. Protein product: CASRKTGTGANVLTF.

V gene TRBV5-1 combines with J gene TRBJ2-1; D unclear. This CDR3 is 13 amino acids long. V was pared by 4 bases and J by 9 bases, with 14 bases between. The germline V gene has CDR1 SGHRS and CDR2 YFSETQ. CDR3 DNA: TGCGCCAGCAGCCCCCCTCTGAGCACTGAGCAGTTCTTC. Amino acid sequence: CASSPPLSTEQFF.

The chain is built from TRBV12-5 and TRBJ1-6; tentative D call: TRBD1 (5 bases). Germline values: CDR1 LGHNT, CDR2 FRNRAP. This CDR3 comprises 17 residues. V was shortened by 0 bases and J by 7 bases, with 16 bases between the two germline ends. The chain's CDR3 is CASGLVLGQGGNSPLHF. CDR3 DNA: TGTGCTAGTGGTTTGGTATTGGGGCAGGGTGGGAATTCACCCCTCCACTTT.

As regards this clone: The sample carries other DNA sequences with the same CDR3. The chain employs TRBV5-6 and TRBJ1-1, with 7 bases aligning to TRBD1. V shed 2 bases and J 0 bases; nucleotides not matched to a gene: 1. CDR3 length: 14 amino acids. In germline, CDR1 is SGHDT, CDR2 YYEEEE. The CDR3 bases are TGTGCCAGCAGCTTTGGACAGGTGAACACTGAAGCTTTCTTT. Translation: CASSFGQVNTEAFF.

This clone showed up just a few times. The CDR3 coding sequence is TGTGCCAGCAGTGCCTGGACTAGCGGGGAGACTAGCTCCTACAATGAGCAGTTCTTC. Translated: CASSAWTSGETSSYNEQFF. The rearrangement joins TRBV6-1 to TRBJ2-1, with 12 bases that match TRBD2. The CDR3 consists of 19 residues. The J segment lost 0 bases and the V segment lost 4 bases, leaving 10 bases of the junction unmatched. CDR1 is MNHNS and CDR2 is SASEGT in the germline V gene.

CDR3 DNA: TGTGCCAGCAGCCAAGACCTTCCGGGGGATGAAAAACTGTTTTTT. This codes for CASSQDLPGDEKLFF. The chain couples TRBV3-1 (or the pseudogene TRBV3-2) to TRBJ1-4; a weak D match, TRBD1 (5 bases). V was trimmed by 0 bases and J by 6 bases, leaving 11 bases between them. This CDR3 spans 15 amino acids. Germline assignment: CDR1 LGHDT and CDR2 YNNKEL (reference sequence).

The rearrangement joins TRBV15 to TRBJ2-5, with 10 bases matching TRBD1. This CDR3 is 16 amino acids long. The V and J ends lost 1 base and 4 bases, in that order; junction bases with no gene match: 6. CDR1 is LNHNV, CDR2 YYDKDF, per germline (reference sequence). The CDR3 DNA sequence: TGTGCCACCAGCAGAGGGACAGGGGGGCAAACAGAGACCCAGTACTTC. Translating it yields CATSRGTGGQTETQYF.

Details on this clone: The sample holds other DNA sequences that translate to the same CDR3. This chain uses TRBV5-1 with TRBJ1-1; D unresolved. Trimming pared 0 bases from V and 4 bases from J, leaving 7 bases between. This CDR3 has 13 amino acids. Germline V CDR1 and CDR2: SGHRS, YFSETQ. The CDR3 sequence: CASSLDGGTEAFF. The CDR3 DNA sequence: TGCGCCAGCAGCTTGGACGGAGGCACTGAAGCTTTCTTT.

The chain links TRBV7-2 to TRBJ2-1; 9 bases match TRBD1. The V gene's germline CDR1 is SGHTA and CDR2 FQGNSA. Trimming cost V 1 base and J 7 bases; bases outside gene matches: 5. This CDR3 has 15 amino acids. CDR3 loop: CASSLEQGAINEQFF. The CDR3 DNA is TGTGCCAGCAGCTTAGAACAGGGGGCGATAAATGAGCAGTTCTTC.

The V and J genes are TRBV11-2 and TRBJ1-5, with D unresolved. V shed 5 bases and J shed 11 bases, with 10 bases lying between them. This CDR3 comprises 11 residues. Germline V lookup: CDR1 SGHAT, CDR2 FQNNGV. The CDR3 here is CASSAGDAQHF. The CDR3 bases are TGTGCCAGCAGCGCCGGGGATGCCCAGCATTTT. Drawing the rest from reference TRBV11-2 and TRBJ1-5, the complete variable domain is EAGVAQSPRYKIIEKRQSVAFWCNPISGHATLYWYQQILGQGPKLLIQFQNNGVVDDSQLPKDRFSAERLKGVDSTLKIQPAKLEDSAVYLCASSAGDAQHFGDGTRLSIL.

This clone was observed once. V usage is TRBV4-1 and J usage is TRBJ2-2; 12 positions match TRBD2. Trimming removed 2 bases from V and 1 base from J; junction bases left unmatched: 2. Germline V gene sequence: CDR1 MGHRA, CDR2 YSYEKL. There are 17 residues in the CDR3. The CDR3, as DNA: TGCGCCAGCAGCCAATCACTAGCGGGGGGGAACACCGGGGAGCTGTTTTTT. Encoded protein: CASSQSLAGGNTGELFF.

This chain joins TRBV6-1 and TRBJ1-2; 7 bases are a match to TRBD1. V was pared by 2 bases and J by 3 bases, with 3 bases of the junction left unmatched. There are 14 residues in the CDR3. Germline V gives CDR1 MNHNS, CDR2 SASEGT. The DNA of the CDR3 is TGTGCCAGCAGTGAACGGACAGGTGACTATGGCTACACCTTC. Its protein product is CASSERTGDYGYTF.

The genes are TRBV18 and TRBJ2-5, with TRBD1 as a possible D gene (6 bases). This CDR3 contains 15 residues. Germline assignment: CDR1 KGHSH and CDR2 LQKENI. The germline V and J ends were trimmed by 3 bases and 2 bases, with 13 bases remaining between them. The CDR3 sequence is CASSPNRAKQETQYF. CDR3 coding DNA: TGTGCCAGCTCACCTAACAGGGCGAAACAAGAGACCCAGTACTTC.

The chain joins TRBV9 to TRBJ1-2; 8 nucleotides match TRBD1. Trimming at V came to 6 bases and at J to 2 bases, leaving 3 bases not matched to a gene. The CDR3 sequence is 13 residues long. Per the germline V gene, CDR1 is SGDLS and CDR2 is YYNGEE. The DNA for the CDR3 is TGTGCCAGCATCGGGACAGGAAACTATGGCTACACCTTC. Encoded protein: CASIGTGNYGYTF. Supplemented by reference TRBV9 and TRBJ1-2, the full variable domain reads DSGVTQTPKHLITATGQRVTLRCSPRSGDLSVYWYQQSLDQGLQFLIQYYNGEERAKGNILERFSAQQFPDLHSELNLSSLELGDSALYFCASIGTGNYGYTFGSGTRLTVV.

The chain recombines TRBV6-1 with TRBJ1-4, with 7 bases aligning to TRBD1. From germline, CDR1 is MNHNS and CDR2 SASEGT. CDR3 length: 17 amino acids. The V and J ends lost 3 bases and 1 base, in that order; junction bases with no gene match: 8. The CDR3 DNA follows: TGTGCCAGCAGTGACTGGAGACAGGGTGTAACTAATGAAAAACTGTTTTTT. Protein product: CASSDWRQGVTNEKLFF.

The rearrangement joins TRBV5-1 to TRBJ2-3, with TRBD2 matching 12 bases. The junction had 0 bases not matched to a gene; V was cut back by 4 bases and J by 3 bases. The CDR3 contains 14 residues. Germline-derived CDR1 and CDR2 are SGHRS and YFSETQ. The chain's CDR3 is CASSGLAGTDTQYF. In DNA form, the CDR3 reads TGCGCCAGCAGCGGACTAGCGGGGACAGATACGCAGTATTTT.